Presented here are 23 T cell receptor beta chains from one specimen sequenced in a study of blood T cell repertoires in COVID-19. Assay: immunoSEQ multiplex PCR; the TCRdb copy retains only in-frame clones and omits some. This sample has about 350,000 clones, with almost 90% found just once. Sequenced input: peripheral blood. These receptors all come from a woman in her seventies with COVID-19, enrolled during active disease.

This chain connects TRBV4-1 to TRBJ1-2; D may be TRBD1 (5 bases). The CDR3 is made up of 16 amino acids. The ends were cut back, 4 bases at V and 0 bases at J, with 15 bases in the middle. Germline lookup yields CDR1 MGHRA and CDR2 YSYEKL. CDR3 residues: CASSPGGTAANYGYTF. The CDR3 coding sequence is TGCGCCAGCAGCCCCGGGGGGACGGCTGCTAACTATGGCTACACCTTC.

A single count supports this clone. The chain employs TRBV10-3 and TRBJ1-5; D uncertain. The CDR3 spans 12 residues. The germline CDR1 and CDR2 sequences are ENHRY and SYGVKD. The ends were cut back, 10 bases at V and 4 bases at J, with 11 bases in the middle. CDR3 nucleotide sequence: TGTGCCACTTCTACAGTGAATCAGCCCCAGCATTTT. This gives the protein CATSTVNQPQHF.

The chain recombines TRBV5-6 with TRBJ1-3; D is perhaps TRBD1 (6 bases). The germline gives CDR1 SGHDT, CDR2 YYEEEE. The CDR3 has 15 amino acids. Trimming removed 2 bases from V and 1 base from J, with 10 bases in between. The DNA for the CDR3 is TGTGCCAGCAGCTTCCAAGGGGGTTCTGGAAACACCATATATTTT. As protein: CASSFQGGSGNTIYF.

The chain employs TRBV6-5 and TRBJ1-1; unclear D gene. The CDR3 totals 14 residues. Between the trimmed V and J ends, which lost 0 bases and 1 base, there was a span of 6 bases. Germline V CDR1 and CDR2: MNHEY, SVGAGI. CDR3 in DNA: TGTGCCAGCAGTTACTCGCAGGCGAACACTGAAGCTTTCTTT. It specifies CASSYSQANTEAFF.

V usage is TRBV3-1 (or the pseudogene TRBV3-2) and J usage is TRBJ1-5; D is possibly TRBD1 (6 bases). This CDR3 is 16 amino acids long. Germline CDR1 and CDR2: LGHDT and YNNKEL (reference sequence). V gave up 2 bases and J gave up 3 bases, with 14 bases separating them. CDR3: CASSQQGRGNNQPQHF. As DNA, the CDR3 is TGTGCCAGCAGCCAACAAGGCAGGGGAAACAATCAGCCCCAGCATTTT.

The rearrangement links TRBV6-1 to TRBJ1-4; 11 bases line up with TRBD1. J was trimmed by 10 bases and V by 1 base; bases with no gene match: 5. Germline CDR1 and CDR2: MNHNS and SASEGT. The CDR3 runs to 15 residues. CDR3 region: CASSEGRTGGRKLFF. The CDR3 bases are TGTGCCAGCAGTGAAGGTCGGACAGGGGGCAGAAAACTGTTTTTT.

The V call is TRBV27, the J call TRBJ2-7; the D gene is possibly TRBD2 (6 bases). This CDR3 region has 14 residues. Germline V CDR1 and CDR2: MNHEY, SMNVEV (reference sequence). Deletions cut 6 bases from V and 4 bases from J, with 16 bases between. CDR3 region: CASRKTGTLYEQYF. Written as DNA, the CDR3 is TGTGCCAGCAGGAAAACCGGGACTTTATACGAGCAGTACTTC.

This clone appeared once. Relative to the germline gene, one junction end is altered; a read error may explain this. The CDR3 protein is CASGLGAVDTQYF. CDR3 coding DNA: TGTGCTAGTGGCTTGGGAGCTGTAGATACGCAGTATTTT. V is TRBV12-5 and J is TRBJ2-3, with D perhaps matching TRBD2 (5 bases). The V gene's germline CDR1 is LGHNT and CDR2 FRNRAP. The CDR3 loop spans 13 amino acids.

This clone has more than one count but fewer than ten. The chain uses TRBV9 and TRBJ1-2; 12 bases are shared with TRBD1. CDR1 is SGDLS and CDR2 is YYNGEE in the germline V gene. The J segment lost 8 bases and the V segment lost 4 bases, leaving 9 bases of the junction unmatched. This CDR3 spans 15 amino acids. The CDR3 coding sequence is TGTGCCAGCAGCCCCGGGACAGGGGGCGCGAGGGGCTACACCTTC. Its translation is CASSPGTGGARGYTF. The variable domain in full, with the rest retrieved from reference TRBV9 and TRBJ1-2, is DSGVTQTPKHLITATGQRVTLRCSPRSGDLSVYWYQQSLDQGLQFLIQYYNGEERAKGNILERFSAQQFPDLHSELNLSSLELGDSALYFCASSPGTGGARGYTFGSGTRLTVV.

This clone was seen a few times. The chain carries TRBV19 and TRBJ1-1; D uncertain. Germline CDR1 and CDR2: LNHDA and SQIVND (reference sequence). This CDR3 has 13 residues. Trimming stripped 3 bases from V and 4 bases from J, with 9 bases between. CDR3 DNA: TGTGCCAGTAGTATTGAGCGTAGCACTGAAGCTTTCTTT. This codes for CASSIERSTEAFF.

The chain employs TRBV28 and TRBJ2-7, with TRBD2 matching 8 bases. Germline CDR1 and CDR2: MDHEN and SYDVKM. CDR3 size: 15 residues. V lost 5 bases and J lost 6; bases outside the gene matches: 12. The chain's CDR3 is CASSPSTSVPSEQYF. Written as DNA, the CDR3 is TGTGCCAGCAGTCCTTCGACTAGCGTTCCCTCCGAGCAGTACTTC. Based on the CDR3 plus reference TRBV28 and TRBJ2-7, the full variable domain is DVKVTQSSRYLVKRTGEKVFLECVQDMDHENMFWYRQDPGLGLRLIYFSYDVKMKEKGDIPEGYSVSREKKERFSLILESASTNQTSMYLCASSPSTSVPSEQYFGPGTRLTVT.

V is TRBV27 and J is TRBJ2-7; 7 bases align to TRBD2. CDR1 MNHEY and CDR2 SMNVEV come from the germline V gene (reference sequence). The J segment lost 5 bases and the V segment lost 8 bases, leaving 12 bases of the junction unmatched. This CDR3 comprises 14 residues. The CDR3 DNA reads TGTGCCAGCTCCGCCTGGGAGGGGCCTGACGAGCAGTACTTC. It codes for CASSAWEGPDEQYF.

This rearrangement joins TRBV30 to TRBJ2-3; D might be TRBD2 (5 bases). V was clipped by 3 bases and J by 4 bases, with 11 bases between them. The CDR3 is made up of 13 amino acids. The germline V gene has CDR1 GTSNPN and CDR2 SVGIG (reference sequence). CDR3 residues: CAWSSGNSDTQYF. The CDR3 region has the DNA TGTGCCTGGAGCTCGGGGAACTCAGATACGCAGTATTTT.

The chain links TRBV21-1 to TRBJ2-4; the listed D gene, TRBD2, was not tested against the DNA. TRBV21-1 is deemed a pseudogene. The CDR3 contains 15 residues. DNA of the CDR3: TGTGCCAGCAGCAAATCCGAGGGCGGGGGGAACATTCAGTACTTC. It translates to CASSKSEGGGNIQYF.

This chain joins TRBV2 and TRBJ1-5; 8 bases line up with TRBD1. Germline CDR1 and CDR2: SNHLY and FYNNEI. V trimming: 4 bases; J trimming: 3 bases; junction bases outside the gene matches: 5. The CDR3 contains 15 residues. DNA for the CDR3: TGTGCCAGCAGTGTTGACAGGGGTAACAATCAGCCCCAGCATTTT. Its protein is CASSVDRGNNQPQHF.

The chain carries TRBV28 and TRBJ1-1, with 8 bases identical to TRBD1. The junction had 4 bases not matched to a gene; V was cut back by 4 bases and J by 0 bases. This CDR3 has 15 amino acids. From germline, CDR1 is MDHEN and CDR2 SYDVKM. Written as DNA, the CDR3 is TGTGCCAGCAGTTCGTGGACAGGGATGAACACTGAAGCTTTCTTT. Translating it yields CASSSWTGMNTEAFF. The full variable domain, its missing parts supplied by reference TRBV28 and TRBJ1-1, is DVKVTQSSRYLVKRTGEKVFLECVQDMDHENMFWYRQDPGLGLRLIYFSYDVKMKEKGDIPEGYSVSREKKERFSLILESASTNQTSMYLCASSSWTGMNTEAFFGQGTRLTVV.

This chain links TRBV27 with TRBJ2-4; tentative D call: TRBD2 (6 bases). There are 15 residues in the CDR3. V was clipped by 5 bases and J by 0 bases, with 11 bases between them. Germline V gene sequence: CDR1 MNHEY, CDR2 SMNVEV (reference sequence). The CDR3 loop is CASSATSLAKNIQYF. The CDR3 bases are TGTGCCAGCAGTGCGACTAGTCTAGCCAAAAACATTCAGTACTTC.

V and J are TRBV4-3 and TRBJ2-7; 7 positions agree with TRBD1. J was trimmed by 4 bases and V by 5 bases; bases with no gene match: 11. Germline-derived CDR1 and CDR2 are LGHNA and YSLEER. This CDR3 region has 15 residues. CDR3 coding DNA: TGCGCCAGCAGCTACTACCGACAGGGTGGTTACGAGCAGTACTTC. It is translated as CASSYYRQGGYEQYF.

The V and J genes are TRBV11-2 and TRBJ2-4; TRBD2 aligns across 7 bases. CDR1 is SGHAT and CDR2 is FQNNGV in the germline V gene. The CDR3 sequence is 15 residues long. J lost 6 bases, V lost 5 bases, and 10 bases had no gene match. CDR3 sequence: CASSTRRASGNIQYF. As DNA, the CDR3 is TGTGCCAGCAGCACCCGGAGGGCTAGCGGAAACATTCAGTACTTC.

This rearrangement joins TRBV14 to TRBJ1-2; TRBD1 aligns across 8 bases. Germline CDR1 is SGHDN and CDR2 is FVKESK. The CDR3 is 15 amino acids. The V gene end was trimmed by 4 bases and the J gene end by 4 bases; junction bases not matched to a gene: 8. DNA of the CDR3: TGTGCCAGCAGCCTCCGGACAGGGAAGCCCTATGGCTACACCTTC. It yields the protein CASSLRTGKPYGYTF.

The V and J genes are TRBV29-1 and TRBJ2-3, with TRBD1 as a possible D gene (6 bases). CDR1 is SQVTM, CDR2 ANQGSEA, per germline. Between the trimmed V and J ends, which lost 8 bases and 2 bases, there was a span of 14 bases. This CDR3 has 13 residues. CDR3 residues: CSIGGSSTDTQYF. In nucleotides, the CDR3 is TGCAGCATTGGGGGCTCTTCCACAGATACGCAGTATTTT.

The V gene is TRBV10-1, the J gene TRBJ1-1, with TRBD1 matching over 7 bases. The ends lost 6 bases at V and 4 bases at J; junction bases unmatched: 8. The germline V gene has CDR1 WNHNN and CDR2 SYGVQD (reference sequence). The CDR3 is 14 residues long. The CDR3 sequence is CASRADRVGTEAFF. CDR3 nucleotide sequence: TGCGCCAGCAGAGCTGACAGGGTGGGCACTGAAGCTTTCTTT.

The chain employs TRBV27 and TRBJ2-3; D possibly corresponds to TRBD1 (6 bases). CDR3 length: 12 amino acids. Germline CDR1 reads MNHEY; CDR2 reads SMNVEV (reference sequence). The ends were cut back, 5 bases at V and 3 bases at J, with 6 bases in the middle. The CDR3 sequence: CASSRGTDTQYF. The CDR3 DNA sequence: TGTGCCAGCAGTAGGGGGACAGATACGCAGTATTTT.